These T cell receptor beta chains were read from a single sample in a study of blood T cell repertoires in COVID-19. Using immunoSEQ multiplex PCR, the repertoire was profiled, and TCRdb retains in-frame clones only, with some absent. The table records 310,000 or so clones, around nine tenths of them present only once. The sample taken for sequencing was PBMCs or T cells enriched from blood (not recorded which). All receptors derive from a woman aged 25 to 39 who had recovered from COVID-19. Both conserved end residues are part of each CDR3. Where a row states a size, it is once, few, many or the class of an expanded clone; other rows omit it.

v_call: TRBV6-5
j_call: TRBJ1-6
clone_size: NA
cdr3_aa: CASSWTDYNSPLHF

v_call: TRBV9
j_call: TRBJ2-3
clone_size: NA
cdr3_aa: CASSVGPAGGSTDTQYF

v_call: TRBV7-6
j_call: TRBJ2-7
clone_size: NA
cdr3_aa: CASSSGQGTYEQYF

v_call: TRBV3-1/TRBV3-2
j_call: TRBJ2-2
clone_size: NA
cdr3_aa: CASSPTRNTGELFF

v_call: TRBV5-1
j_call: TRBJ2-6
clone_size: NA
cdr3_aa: CASSFRQTSADVLTF

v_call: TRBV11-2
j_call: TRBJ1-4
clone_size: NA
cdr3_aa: CASSLTGSGEKLFF

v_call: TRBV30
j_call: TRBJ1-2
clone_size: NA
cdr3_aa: CAWSLSDRGYTF

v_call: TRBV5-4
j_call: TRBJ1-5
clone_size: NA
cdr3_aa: CASSLADPTQLGNQPQHF

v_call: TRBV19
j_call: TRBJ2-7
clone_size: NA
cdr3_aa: CASSIGLAGSYEQYF

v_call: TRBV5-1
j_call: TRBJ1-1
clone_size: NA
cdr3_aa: CASSLGQGANTEAFF

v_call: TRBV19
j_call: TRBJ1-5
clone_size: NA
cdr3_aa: CASSIRGADQPQHF

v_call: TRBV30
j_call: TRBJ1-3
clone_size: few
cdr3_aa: CASGGNTIYF

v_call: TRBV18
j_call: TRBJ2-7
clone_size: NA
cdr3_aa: CASSPLAGDNEQYF

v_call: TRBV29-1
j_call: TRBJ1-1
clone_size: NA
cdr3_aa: CSVEVVGGGNTEAFF

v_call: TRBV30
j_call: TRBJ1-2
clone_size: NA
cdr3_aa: CAWIQRGPYYGYTF

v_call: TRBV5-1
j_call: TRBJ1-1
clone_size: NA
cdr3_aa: CASSLAETGGHTEAFF

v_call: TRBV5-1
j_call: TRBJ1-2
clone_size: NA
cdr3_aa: CASSTSTGDGYTF

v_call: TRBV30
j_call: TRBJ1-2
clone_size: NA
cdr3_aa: CAWEQGYYGYTF

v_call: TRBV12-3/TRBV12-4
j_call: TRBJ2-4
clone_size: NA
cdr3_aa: CASSVVENIQYF

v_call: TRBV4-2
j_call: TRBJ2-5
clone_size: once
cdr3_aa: CASSRGLAGALETQYF

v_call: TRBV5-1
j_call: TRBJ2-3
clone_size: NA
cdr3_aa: CASSFGGIVDTQYF

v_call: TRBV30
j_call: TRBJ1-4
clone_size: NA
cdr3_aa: CAWISGQLPATNEKLFF

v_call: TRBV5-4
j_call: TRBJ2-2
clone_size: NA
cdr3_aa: CASSSGGQIGELFF

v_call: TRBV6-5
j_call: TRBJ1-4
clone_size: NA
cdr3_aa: CASRAISTNEKLFF

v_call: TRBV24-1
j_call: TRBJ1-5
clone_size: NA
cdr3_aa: CATSAQASQQPQHF

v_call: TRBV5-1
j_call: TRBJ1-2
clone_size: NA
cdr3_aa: CASGIRGLDGYTF

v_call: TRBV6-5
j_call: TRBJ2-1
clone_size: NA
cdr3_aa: CASSQGRNLYNEQFF

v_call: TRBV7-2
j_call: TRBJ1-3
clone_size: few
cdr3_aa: CASSPTGSSGNTIYF

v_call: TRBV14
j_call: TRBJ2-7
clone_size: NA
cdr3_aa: CASSPTGVLYEQYF

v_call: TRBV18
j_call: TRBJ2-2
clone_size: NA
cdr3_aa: CASSPPGGANTGELFF

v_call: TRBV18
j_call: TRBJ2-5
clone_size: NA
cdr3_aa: CASSRDRQETQYF

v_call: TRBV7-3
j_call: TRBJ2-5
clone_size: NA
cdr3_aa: CASSWGLAGNQETQYF

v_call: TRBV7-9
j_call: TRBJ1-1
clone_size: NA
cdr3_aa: CASTMRETEAFF

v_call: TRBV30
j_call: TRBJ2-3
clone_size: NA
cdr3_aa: CAWSLTGGDTQYF

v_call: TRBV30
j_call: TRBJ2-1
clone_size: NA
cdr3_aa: CAWSVGGPAQFF

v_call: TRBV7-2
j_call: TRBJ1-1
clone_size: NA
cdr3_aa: CASSPTTRAWDTEAFF

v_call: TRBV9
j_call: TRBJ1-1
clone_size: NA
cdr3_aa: CASSVGTVNTEAFF

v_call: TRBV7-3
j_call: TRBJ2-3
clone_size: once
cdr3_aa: CASSLASGGLDTQYF

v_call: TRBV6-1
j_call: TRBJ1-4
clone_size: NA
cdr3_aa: CASSEAGLATNEKLFF